This TCR beta chain was identified in a study of T cell changes during pregnancy in multiple sclerosis. There are 17 residues in the CDR3. Germline V gene lookup returns CDR1 LGHNA and CDR2 YNFKEQ. V was pared by 3 bases and J by 6 bases, with 22 bases between. Assay: immunoSEQ multiplex PCR; the TCRdb copy retains only in-frame clones and omits some. The sample gives over 30,000 clones, 89% of which show up once; around 10% is in the top ten. The sample was CD8+ T cells from peripheral blood mononuclear cells, taken in the third trimester of pregnancy. This chain links TRBV4-2 with TRBJ2-3, with D maybe TRBD2 (6 bases). The source is a female donor with multiple sclerosis, enrolled in a pregnancy study. CDR3: CASSQVPGAAPWDTQYF. The CDR3 DNA follows: TGTGCCAGCAGCCAGGTTCCGGGAGCCGCACCCTGGGATACGCAGTATTTT.